Described below is a single TCR beta chain sequence and its context. What it binds is not known. The method was immunoSEQ multiplex PCR; TCRdb's version includes in-frame clones alone and lacks a portion of them. The sample carries around 67,000 clones, 80% to 90% recorded once. The data were taken from a study of T cell responses to AZD1222 COVID-19 vaccine. Study-level points and caveats: White British ancestry dominated among donors, who included more females, and clonal diversity was possibly underestimated. Baseline seropositivity characterized only 5 or 6 AZD1222 recipients.

The germline V gene has CDR1 MDHEN and CDR2 SYDVKM. V dropped 10 bases and J dropped 5 bases, with 16 bases sitting between them. The CDR3 has 13 amino acids. The chain has TRBV28 and TRBJ2-3; D is unresolved. Source: peripheral blood, taken on day 0 of AZD1222 vaccination. This receptor was identified in an adult in good health. CDR3: CATLLGHRDTQYF. Here the CDR3 DNA reads TGTGCCACACTCCTGGGTCACAGAGATACGCAGTATTTT.